This T cell receptor beta chain appears in the sequencing data of a study of molecular identifiers for immune sequencing clone quantification. As previously described, bulk TCR libraries were made using listed TCR primers. Using its own MiXCR run on the PCR reads, TCRdb lists one record per CDR3 protein. The sample contains approximately 550,000 distinct CDR3 sequences, less than 30% of which appear only once. Notes on the study in general: Over 97% of effector molecules, yet under 1% of naive-cell molecules, were held by clones above 20 RNA copies.

There are many counts of this clonotype. The target antigen is unknown. Input material: naive CD8+ T cells from blood, with Jurkat cell RNA spiked in. The subset was: FACS-sorted CD8+CD4-CCR7+CD45RA+ naive T cells. This receptor was obtained from a human donor in good health. Some libraries in this study had Jurkat cell RNA spiked in.

The CDR3 sequence: CASSVTDGEQYF. The CDR3 bases are TGTGCCAGCAGCGTAACGGACGGAGAGCAGTACTTC. This sequence joins TRBV6-5 and TRBJ2-7; D call uncertain. The CDR3 consists of 12 residues. Germline V gives CDR1 MNHEY, CDR2 SVGAGI. Trimming removed 6 bases at V and 7 bases at J, with 13 bases between.